The 19 T cell receptor beta chains in this list originate from one sample, sequenced in a study of a mutant IDH1 vaccine in newly diagnosed glioma. No antigens are known for them. Method: immunoSEQ multiplex PCR; TCRdb's copy keeps in-frame clones and lacks some. In the table there are roughly 69,000 clones, around 87% of which are singletons. Time point reported: week 35, safety follow-up. All doses held 300 ug of mutant IDH1 20-mer peptide, with topical imiquimod. Sequencing was performed on PBMCs, taken from a glioma patient whose treatment included an IDH1 peptide vaccine. The source is a young man with glioma.

The J gene is TRBJ2-1, the V gene TRBV5-4; 8 positions agree with TRBD1. The trim removed 5 bases at V and 9 bases at J, leaving 10 bases unmatched. Germline V gene sequence: CDR1 SGHNT, CDR2 YYREEE (reference sequence). The CDR3 has 14 amino acids. In DNA, the CDR3 is TGTGCCAGCAGAAAGACAGGGGAGAGGGGTGAGCAGTTCTTC. It is translated as CASRKTGERGEQFF.

A note on this clone: An end of the junction does not agree with germline; a read error may underlie this. The chain uses TRBV30 and TRBJ2-1; perhaps TRBD2 as D (6 bases). Germline CDR1 is GTSNPN and CDR2 is SVGIG (reference sequence). This CDR3 spans 13 amino acids. As DNA, the CDR3 is TGTGCCTGGAGTCCAGTTTCCGGGAGTTTTAAGATCTTC. Protein product: CAWSPVSGSFKIF.

This rearrangement joins TRBV5-1 to TRBJ2-7; D ambiguous. V lost 4 bases and J lost 5, with 7 bases in between. The germline V gene encodes CDR1 SGHRS and CDR2 YFSETQ. The CDR3 is 11 residues long. CDR3 nucleotides: TGCGCCAGCAGCCTTGCTAACGAGCAGTACTTC. Protein product: CASSLANEQYF.

This chain connects TRBV18 to TRBJ2-4; no definite D call. Germline CDR1 KGHSH, CDR2 LQKENI. The CDR3 spans 14 residues. Trimming took off 5 bases at V and 0 bases at J, with 8 bases between the two ends. The CDR3 region is CASSDSIAKNIQYF. The CDR3 nucleotides are TGTGCCAGCTCAGACTCAATAGCCAAAAACATTCAGTACTTC.

The chain couples TRBV2 to TRBJ1-1, with a weak D call TRBD1 (6 bases). V lost 4 bases and J lost 5, with 17 bases in between. The CDR3 consists of 15 residues. Germline V gives CDR1 SNHLY, CDR2 FYNNEI. The CDR3 here is CASSGTWGQVTEAFF. CDR3 nucleotide sequence: TGTGCCAGCAGTGGTACGTGGGGGCAGGTAACTGAAGCTTTCTTT.

The chain joins TRBV5-1 to TRBJ2-5; unclear D gene. The end of the DNA is better explained by TRBJ2-7, so the J call may be wrong. The CDR3 covers 13 residues. Per germline, CDR1 SGHRS and CDR2 YFSETQ. The CDR3 DNA reads as TGCGCCAGCAGCTATACGGACGGGTACGAGCAGTACTTC. Protein product: CASSYTDGYEQYF.

The genes are TRBV2 and TRBJ2-5; TRBD2 agrees at 8 bases. With V trimmed by 4 bases and J by 4 bases, 8 bases remained unmatched. Germline values: CDR1 SNHLY, CDR2 FYNNEI. CDR3 length equals 15 residues. CDR3: CASSVSGSRGETQYF. CDR3 sequence (DNA): TGTGCCAGCAGTGTCAGCGGGAGCCGGGGAGAGACCCAGTACTTC.

The V gene is TRBV11-3, the J gene TRBJ2-7; 8 bases are a match to TRBD2. The CDR3 consists of 15 residues. After removal of 3 bases from V and 0 bases from J, the junction contained 4 bases not matched to a gene. Germline V gene data show CDR1 as SGHNT and CDR2 as YENEEA. The CDR3: CASSLGAGDSYEQYF. Written as DNA, the CDR3 is TGTGCCAGCAGCTTGGGAGCGGGGGACTCCTACGAGCAGTACTTC.

A word on this clone: The same CDR3 also results from other DNA sequences found in this sample. This chain links TRBV28 with TRBJ2-7; D unclear. The V end lost 5 bases, the J end lost 1 base, and 6 bases lay between the germline ends. In germline, CDR1 is MDHEN, CDR2 SYDVKM. This CDR3 is 12 amino acids long. The CDR3 spells CASSTLSYEQYF. In nucleotides, the CDR3 is TGTGCCAGCAGTACACTTTCCTACGAGCAGTACTTC.

This clone occurred once. The CDR3 coding sequence is TGCAGCGTTCGAGGGGACAGGGAGCAGTTCTTC. It yields the protein CSVRGDREQFF. V is TRBV29-1 and J is TRBJ2-1, with 8 positions matching TRBD1. Looked up from germline, CDR1 is SQVTM and CDR2 is ANQGSEA. Trimming at V came to 5 bases and at J to 10 bases, leaving 4 bases not matched to a gene. The CDR3 is made up of 11 amino acids.

This clone has a single count. This sequence joins TRBV7-9 and TRBJ2-1; the D is unclear. V was cut by 5 bases and J by 4 bases, with 18 bases left in between. The CDR3 contains 16 residues. The V gene's germline CDR1 is SEHNR and CDR2 FQNEAQ (reference sequence). CDR3 protein: CASSPSVGLEYNEQFF. The CDR3 DNA is TGTGCCAGCAGCCCCTCCGTCGGGCTCGAATACAATGAGCAGTTCTTC.

The chain uses TRBV15 and TRBJ2-1; unclear D gene. CDR1 LNHNV and CDR2 YYDKDF come from the germline V gene (reference sequence). The CDR3 has 14 amino acids. V was trimmed by 0 bases and J by 3 bases, leaving 6 bases between them. DNA of the CDR3: TGTGCCACCAGCAGAGATGCAGACTACAATGAGCAGTTCTTC. The encoded protein is CATSRDADYNEQFF.

The gene calls are TRBV11-2 and TRBJ2-2; 13 nucleotides align to TRBD2. V lost 5 bases, J lost 0 bases, and 6 bases stayed unmatched. CDR1 and CDR2 from the germline V gene are SGHAT and FQNNGV. The CDR3 extends over 18 amino acids. Here the CDR3 DNA reads TGTGCCAGCAGCCCGGGACTAGCGGGGCTGTCGAACACCGGGGAGCTGTTTTTT. Translated: CASSPGLAGLSNTGELFF.

This clone was detected a few times. The chain carries TRBV27 and TRBJ2-2; D is undetermined. CDR1 is MNHEY and CDR2 is SMNVEV in the germline V gene (reference sequence). V was pared by 6 bases and J by 0 bases, with 11 bases between. This CDR3 contains 15 residues. Written as DNA, the CDR3 is TGTGCCAGCAGCCCTTATCACCCGAACACCGGGGAGCTGTTTTTT. Translation: CASSPYHPNTGELFF.

This sequence joins TRBV28 and TRBJ2-3; tentative D call: TRBD2 (5 bases). The CDR3 runs to 15 residues. The V gene lost 3 bases and the J gene lost 1 base, with 11 bases spanning the gap. Germline V CDR1 and CDR2: MDHEN, SYDVKM. CDR3 protein: CASSFRRVGTDTQYF. CDR3 bases: TGTGCCAGCAGTTTCCGGCGGGTGGGCACAGATACGCAGTATTTT.

The chain's CDR3 is CASSPTIAATDTQYF. CDR3 nucleotide sequence: TGTGCCAGCTCCCCTACGATAGCGGCCACAGATACGCAGTATTTT. The rearrangement links TRBV18 to TRBJ2-3; weak D call: TRBD2 (6 bases). Germline V gene lookup returns CDR1 KGHSH and CDR2 LQKENI. Trimming pared 6 bases from V and 2 bases from J, leaving 15 bases between. CDR3 size: 15 residues.

This chain connects TRBV5-4 to TRBJ2-5; D is uncertain. The tail of the sequence fits TRBJ2-7 better, so the J call may be wrong. CDR1 is SGHNT, CDR2 YYREEE, per germline (reference sequence). The CDR3 has 15 amino acids. CDR3 in amino acids: CASSPDPSPSYEQYF. CDR3 bases: TGTGCCAGCAGCCCAGACCCTAGTCCGTCCTACGAGCAGTACTTC.

The chain joins TRBV9 to TRBJ1-2, with D perhaps TRBD1 (6 bases). Germline V gives CDR1 SGDLS, CDR2 YYNGEE. This CDR3 contains 16 residues. Trimming took off 2 bases at V and 1 base at J, with 15 bases between the two ends. CDR3 in amino acids: CASSVDSLGFNYGYTF. The CDR3 DNA follows: TGTGCCAGCAGCGTGGACAGCCTGGGGTTTAACTATGGCTACACCTTC.

This sequence joins TRBV28 and TRBJ2-4; D is unresolved. V lost 6 bases to trimming and J lost 1 base, with 10 bases between them. Germline assignment: CDR1 MDHEN and CDR2 SYDVKM. The CDR3 is made up of 14 amino acids. CDR3 region: CASSLPLAKNIQYF. CDR3 nucleotide sequence: TGTGCCAGCAGCCTTCCCCTGGCCAAAAACATTCAGTACTTC. Using reference TRBV28 and TRBJ2-4 for the parts outside the CDR3, the full variable domain is DVKVTQSSRYLVKRTGEKVFLECVQDMDHENMFWYRQDPGLGLRLIYFSYDVKMKEKGDIPEGYSVSREKKERFSLILESASTNQTSMYLCASSLPLAKNIQYFGAGTRLSVL.